These 17 T cell receptor beta chains originate from one sample sequenced in a study of cytomegalovirus exposure and HLA in healthy donors. PCR amplification relied on 60 Vbeta primers (plus 13 Jbeta primers). Profiling relied on immunoSEQ multiplex PCR, and the TCRdb table lists in-frame clones only, not all of them. The sample table sets out approximately 200,000 clones. Sequencing was carried out using PBMCs. These receptors were taken from a boy between 5 and 17 years old in good health and CMV-seronegative.

V usage is TRBV2 and J usage is TRBJ1-2; tentatively, D is TRBD1 (5 bases). Germline V gives CDR1 SNHLY, CDR2 FYNNEI. V was cut by 5 bases and J by 8 bases, with 18 bases left in between. This CDR3 has 14 residues. The CDR3 here is CASSTPRGGGGYTF. The CDR3 bases are TGTGCCAGCAGTACGCCCCGCGGGGGAGGGGGCTACACCTTC.

V usage is TRBV9 and J usage is TRBJ1-5; D not certain. Trimming removed 0 bases at V and 4 bases at J, with 8 bases between. In germline, CDR1 is SGDLS, CDR2 YYNGEE. CDR3 length equals 14 residues. The CDR3 coding sequence is TGTGCCAGCAGCGTAGGGTCGGGGAATCAGCCCCAGCATTTT. Its protein product is CASSVGSGNQPQHF. The full variable domain, completed using reference TRBV9 and TRBJ1-5, is DSGVTQTPKHLITATGQRVTLRCSPRSGDLSVYWYQQSLDQGLQFLIQYYNGEERAKGNILERFSAQQFPDLHSELNLSSLELGDSALYFCASSVGSGNQPQHFGDGTRLSIL.

The CDR3 DNA follows: TGTGCCAGCAGCTTTTCCGGGACAGGTGGCGCTTTCTTT. Protein product: CASSFSGTGGAFF. V gene TRBV11-2 combines with J gene TRBJ1-1, with 8 positions matching TRBD1. This CDR3 comprises 13 residues. Germline V CDR1 and CDR2: SGHAT, FQNNGV. Germline trimming cut 3 bases from V and 11 bases from J; bases unmatched to any gene: 8. Supplemented by reference TRBV11-2 and TRBJ1-1, the full variable domain reads EAGVAQSPRYKIIEKRQSVAFWCNPISGHATLYWYQQILGQGPKLLIQFQNNGVVDDSQLPKDRFSAERLKGVDSTLKIQPAKLEDSAVYLCASSFSGTGGAFFGQGTRLTVV.

A note on this clone: The same CDR3 arises from other DNA sequences in this sample as well. V usage is TRBV9 and J usage is TRBJ2-2; D is unclear. The CDR3 runs to 13 residues. The V gene's germline CDR1 is SGDLS and CDR2 YYNGEE. V was clipped by 3 bases and J by 2 bases, with 5 bases between them. CDR3 residues: CASSELNTGELFF. Written as DNA, the CDR3 is TGTGCCAGCAGCGAACTTAACACCGGGGAGCTGTTTTTT.

V usage is TRBV7-8 and J usage is TRBJ2-2, with D maybe TRBD2 (6 bases). V dropped 5 bases and J dropped 2 bases, with 15 bases sitting between them. The germline V gene has CDR1 SGHVS and CDR2 FQNEAQ. The CDR3 loop spans 16 amino acids. The CDR3 DNA sequence: TGTGCCAGCAGCCCCCGGGACTCATTCAACACCGGGGAGCTGTTTTTT. Translated, it gives CASSPRDSFNTGELFF.

This sequence joins TRBV15 and TRBJ1-2; D is possibly TRBD1 (6 bases). This CDR3 is built from 13 residues. Per germline, CDR1 LNHNV and CDR2 YYDKDF (reference sequence). The V gene lost 5 bases and the J gene lost 8 bases, with 15 bases spanning the gap. The CDR3 here is CATSGQGRGGYTF. In nucleotides, the CDR3 is TGTGCCACCAGCGGGCAGGGGAGGGGCGGCTACACCTTC.

This chain uses TRBV6-5 with TRBJ1-2; possibly TRBD1 for D (5 bases). This CDR3 contains 13 residues. Trimming took 2 bases from V and 6 from J, leaving 10 bases between them. CDR1 is MNHEY, CDR2 SVGAGI, per germline. The CDR3 loop is CASSYLGQHGYTF. In DNA, the CDR3 is TGTGCCAGCAGTTACCTAGGACAACATGGCTACACCTTC.

The CDR3 here is CASSGGLARADTQYF. The CDR3 nucleotides read TGTGCCAGCAGCGGGGGACTAGCTAGGGCAGATACGCAGTATTTT. This chain connects TRBV7-9 to TRBJ2-3, with 9 positions matching TRBD2. V trimming: 5 bases; J trimming: 4 bases; junction bases outside the gene matches: 7. The CDR3 has 15 residues. Looked up from germline, CDR1 is SEHNR and CDR2 is FQNEAQ (reference sequence).

This chain joins TRBV2 and TRBJ2-7; 8 bases match TRBD1. This CDR3 region has 13 residues. Germline V CDR1 and CDR2: SNHLY, FYNNEI. The V and J ends lost 8 bases and 1 base, in that order; junction bases with no gene match: 4. The CDR3 sequence is CASEDRASYEQYF. In DNA, the CDR3 is TGTGCCAGCGAGGACAGGGCTTCCTACGAGCAGTACTTC.

This rearrangement joins TRBV7-9 to TRBJ1-5; D call uncertain. CDR3 length equals 16 residues. V dropped 1 base and J dropped 2 bases, with 12 bases sitting between them. Germline V gene lookup returns CDR1 SEHNR and CDR2 FQNEAQ (reference sequence). CDR3 protein: CASSLGPQAGNQPQHF. The CDR3 bases are TGTGCCAGCAGCTTAGGTCCTCAAGCCGGCAATCAGCCCCAGCATTTT.

The chain has TRBV7-9 and TRBJ2-1; tentatively, D is TRBD1 (5 bases). Germline values: CDR1 SEHNR, CDR2 FQNEAQ (reference sequence). The length of the CDR3 is 15 residues. V was pared by 5 bases and J by 6 bases, with 17 bases between. The CDR3 DNA reads TGTGCCAGCAGCCCCTTGGCTGGACAAACCAATGAGCAGTTCTTC. This codes for CASSPLAGQTNEQFF.

This chain connects TRBV9 to TRBJ1-5; D is unclear. The V end was cut by 0 bases, the J end by 0 bases, with 10 bases between. The CDR3 covers 16 residues. CDR1 and CDR2 (germline): SGDLS, YYNGEE. The CDR3 DNA reads TGTGCCAGCAGCGTAGGGGCAGATCATAGCAATCAGCCCCAGCATTTT. This codes for CASSVGADHSNQPQHF.

The chain is built from TRBV29-1 and TRBJ2-2; no firm D call. Between the trimmed V and J ends, which lost 4 bases and 4 bases, there was a span of 7 bases. CDR1 SQVTM and CDR2 ANQGSEA come from the germline V gene. The CDR3 covers 12 residues. The CDR3: CSVGLITGELFF. CDR3 sequence (DNA): TGCAGCGTTGGGCTGATCACCGGGGAGCTGTTTTTT.

This chain links TRBV18 with TRBJ2-5, with TRBD2 matching over 9 bases. The CDR3 has 15 amino acids. Germline CDR1 KGHSH, CDR2 LQKENI. V lost 1 base, J lost 2 bases, and 2 bases stayed unmatched. CDR3 bases: TGTGCCAGCTCACCACTAGCGGGGGCACAAGAGACCCAGTACTTC. Protein sequence: CASSPLAGAQETQYF.

The V and J genes are TRBV4-1 and TRBJ2-7, with TRBD1 matching over 7 bases. Germline V gene data show CDR1 as MGHRA and CDR2 as YSYEKL. There are 16 residues in the CDR3. After removal of 1 base from V and 1 base from J, the junction contained 7 bases not matched to a gene. Here the CDR3 DNA reads TGCGCCAGCAGCCAAGTTAGAGGACAGGCGTCCTACGAGCAGTACTTC. The encoded protein is CASSQVRGQASYEQYF.

The chain has TRBV5-4 and TRBJ2-5, with D perhaps matching TRBD1 (6 bases). Germline loops: CDR1 SGHNT, CDR2 YYREEE (reference sequence). CDR3 length equals 16 residues. V lost 3 bases, J lost 5 bases, and 20 bases lay in between. The CDR3 coding sequence is TGTGCCAGCAGCTCCAGAATAATGAGGGGGATGGAGACCCAGTACTTC. It specifies CASSSRIMRGMETQYF.

The rearrangement joins TRBV12-2 to TRBJ2-1; the table gives TRBD1 as D, unverified against the DNA. TRBV12-2 is a known pseudogene. The CDR3 spans 12 residues. CDR3 sequence: CASRLNRREQFF. DNA of the CDR3: TGTGCAAGTCGCTTAAACAGACGTGAGCAGTTCTTC.